This T cell receptor (beta chain) was identified during a study of identical twins. Study results and caveats: Within cord blood, abundant beta clonotypes carried fewer insertions, but memory repertoires showed no such trend.

A template switching step contributed a universal primer site, while unique molecular identifiers were present in the cDNA. MiXCR was run by TCRdb on the 5' RACE reads, yielding one entry per CDR3 protein. The sample lists 1.5 million to 2 million distinct CDR3 sequences, 32% seen once, with roughly 0.3% in the top ten. Comment on this clonotype: What it binds is not known.

This clonotype originated in a newborn girl in good health. The sample consisted of cord blood.

The CDR3 coding sequence is TGTGCCAGCACCCCGAGACGGGGAAATTCACCCCTCCACTTT. It specifies CASTPRRGNSPLHF. This sequence joins TRBV2 and TRBJ1-6; D call uncertain. The germline V and J ends were trimmed by 7 bases and 7 bases, with 14 bases remaining between them. There are 14 residues in the CDR3. The germline V gene encodes CDR1 SNHLY and CDR2 FYNNEI.